Below, 14 T cell receptor beta chains from the same sample are listed, as sequenced in a study of cytomegalovirus exposure and HLA in healthy donors (dated by TCRdb to about 2017). Library creation used the immunoSEQ multiplex PCR assay. For the multiplex PCR, a mixture combining 60 forward primers for TCR Vbeta segments and 13 reverse primers for TCR Jbeta segments was used. The table comes from immuneACCESS by way of TCRdb, which keeps in-frame sequences with V and J called. Part of the clones is missing from these tables; in studies checked, under half for an unresolved V gene and the rest for unknown reasons. The sample yields roughly 54,000 clones; about 71% were counted once. In total, the top ten clones hold approximately 19% of the sample. Sequences were obtained from PBMCs. These receptors were taken from a woman aged 55-70 years in good health and CMV-seropositive.

In the case of this clone: This likely came from a read error, as a far larger clone is one base away. V gene TRBV5-1 combines with J gene TRBJ1-1; D perhaps matches TRBD1 (5 bases). Trimming removed 3 bases from V and 4 bases from J, with 22 bases in between. Per the germline V gene, CDR1 is SGHRS and CDR2 is YFSETQ. The CDR3 contains 17 residues. The chain's CDR3 is CASSSQDGESGSTEAFF. The CDR3 bases are TGCGCCAGCAGCTCCCAAGATGGCGAGTCAGGGTCCACTGAAGCTTTCTTT.

The chain combines TRBV18 with TRBJ2-7; the match to TRBD1 covers 9 bases. CDR3 length: 14 amino acids. The V and J ends lost 3 bases and 6 bases, in that order; junction bases with no gene match: 6. Germline V gene sequence: CDR1 KGHSH, CDR2 LQKENI. For the CDR3, the DNA is TGTGCCAGCTCACCTTTACAGGGGGCAAGCGAGCAGTACTTC. It translates to CASSPLQGASEQYF.

The sample holds a few counts of this clone. The chain links TRBV19 to TRBJ2-4; TRBD2 might be the D (6 bases). Per germline, CDR1 LNHDA and CDR2 SQIVND (reference sequence). This CDR3 is built from 15 residues. Trimming removed 5 bases at V and 1 base at J, with 12 bases between. The CDR3 loop is CASSVGGTAKNIQYF. The CDR3 DNA sequence: TGTGCCAGTAGTGTGGGGGGTACGGCCAAAAACATTCAGTACTTC.

The rearrangement links TRBV5-1 to TRBJ1-4, with D tentatively TRBD1 (5 bases). In germline, CDR1 is SGHRS, CDR2 YFSETQ. V was cut by 0 bases and J by 6 bases, with 9 bases left in between. The CDR3 spans 14 residues. The CDR3 is CASSLAGGDEKLFF. The CDR3 DNA is TGCGCCAGCAGCTTGGCGGGGGGGGATGAAAAACTGTTTTTT.

The CDR3, as DNA: TGTGCCAGCAGCCGGCAGCAGGGGAGCTCTGGAAACACCATATATTTT. This encodes CASSRQQGSSGNTIYF. The chain has TRBV14 and TRBJ1-3, with D maybe TRBD1 (6 bases). This CDR3 has 16 residues. The ends were cut back, 4 bases at V and 0 bases at J, with 13 bases in the middle. Per the germline V gene, CDR1 is SGHDN and CDR2 is FVKESK.

This clone came up a few times. V and J are TRBV7-9 and TRBJ1-2, with D unresolved. Trimming stripped 1 base from V and 7 bases from J, with 10 bases between. The CDR3 loop spans 13 amino acids. Germline values: CDR1 SEHNR, CDR2 FQNEAQ (reference sequence). This chain's CDR3 is CASSLGGVFGYTF. In DNA, the CDR3 is TGTGCCAGCAGCTTAGGCGGGGTGTTTGGCTACACCTTC.

This chain uses TRBV7-2 with TRBJ2-7; TRBD1 might be the D (6 bases). The germline CDR1 and CDR2 sequences are SGHTA and FQGNSA. Trimming took 4 bases from V and 2 from J, leaving 15 bases between them. The CDR3 loop spans 15 amino acids. CDR3: CASSSSGTFAYEQYF. The CDR3 region has the DNA TGTGCCAGCAGCTCATCCGGGACATTTGCCTACGAGCAGTACTTC.

CDR3 DNA: TGTGCCAGCAGGACAGGCGCGGAAGGCTACACCTTC. It specifies CASRTGAEGYTF. The chain links TRBV6-5 to TRBJ1-2; possible D gene TRBD1, 6 bases. V was pared by 6 bases and J by 8 bases, with 13 bases between. CDR1 is MNHEY and CDR2 is SVGAGI in the germline V gene. The CDR3 has 12 residues.

This clone showed up just once. The gene calls are TRBV6-5 and TRBJ2-1, with 11 bases aligning to TRBD2. CDR3 size: 16 residues. Germline CDR1 reads MNHEY; CDR2 reads SVGAGI. Trimming cost V 0 bases and J 2 bases; bases outside gene matches: 0. DNA for the CDR3: TGTGCCAGCAGTTACTCTAGCGGGGGGGCCTACAATGAGCAGTTCTTC. Translation gives CASSYSSGGAYNEQFF.

The chain combines TRBV12-5 with TRBJ1-2; D unclear. This CDR3 has 14 residues. In germline, CDR1 is LGHNT, CDR2 FRNRAP. Trimming pared 1 base from V and 2 bases from J, leaving 8 bases between. CDR3 amino acids: CASGLGAGNYGYTF. DNA for the CDR3: TGTGCTAGTGGTTTGGGGGCTGGGAACTATGGCTACACCTTC.

The chain uses TRBV7-8 and TRBJ1-2; TRBD1 aligns across 8 bases. Trimming removed 5 bases from V and 5 bases from J; junction bases left unmatched: 10. There are 15 residues in the CDR3. Germline CDR1 reads SGHVS; CDR2 reads FQNEAQ. The DNA of the CDR3 is TGTGCCAGCAGCCCAGAGACAGGGGACTGGTATGGCTACACCTTC. As protein: CASSPETGDWYGYTF.

J is TRBJ1-5 and V is TRBV6-1; TRBD1 is a possible D gene (5 bases). Germline CDR1 and CDR2: MNHNS and SASEGT. V was pared by 6 bases and J by 1 base, with 10 bases between. The CDR3 extends over 14 amino acids. This CDR3 is CASSLQASNQPQHF. The DNA of the CDR3 is TGTGCCAGCAGCCTACAGGCGAGCAATCAGCCCCAGCATTTT.

This clone has only a few counts. The chain is built from TRBV6-1 and TRBJ2-5; 7 nucleotides align to TRBD1. V was pared by 6 bases and J by 4 bases, with 8 bases of the junction left unmatched. The germline gives CDR1 MNHNS, CDR2 SASEGT. The CDR3 sequence is 14 residues long. The CDR3 nucleotides read TGTGCCAGCAGCGGGACAGTCTGGGGAGAGACCCAGTACTTC. Encoded protein: CASSGTVWGETQYF.

The rearrangement uses TRBV2 and TRBJ2-7, with 8 bases matching TRBD1. Germline CDR1 and CDR2: SNHLY and FYNNEI. CDR3 length equals 12 residues. V was pared by 7 bases and J by 2 bases, with 1 base of the junction left unmatched. The CDR3 region is CASKGQAYEQYF. The CDR3 nucleotides read TGTGCCAGCAAGGGACAGGCCTACGAGCAGTACTTC.